Sequencing of this T cell receptor (beta chain) was carried out in a study of Graves' ophthalmopathy and Graves' hyperthyroidism. The study recruited hyperthyroidism patients aged 18 to 65 who were newly diagnosed, under 2 months' duration. The study excluded patients with other autoimmune diseases, uncontrolled infections, pregnancy or lactation. After removal of 0 bases from V and 3 bases from J, the junction contained 7 bases not matched to a gene. The CDR3 is 16 amino acids. Germline V gene sequence: CDR1 MGHRA, CDR2 YSYEKL. RNA transcripts yielded amplified TCR beta CDR3 regions. The library came from an HTBI-primed first-round RT-PCR and a second-round multiplex PCR. Each CDR3 protein gets one entry after TCRdb re-called the multiplex PCR reads with MiXCR. The sample records around 1.1 million distinct CDR3 sequences, roughly 35% being singletons.

This sequence was found in an adult man with Graves' hyperthyroidism. The chain combines TRBV4-1 with TRBJ2-7; TRBD1 agrees at 8 bases. Sequenced: peripheral blood or thyroid tissue (not recorded which). The DNA of the CDR3 is TGCGCCAGCAGCCAAGATAACGGACAGGGAGGCTACGAGCAGTACTTC. Translating gives CASSQDNGQGGYEQYF.